This T cell receptor beta chain was sequenced during a study of regulatory T cells in long-lasting Graves disease. Study conclusions and caveats: Persistent Graves' patients showed reduced TCR diversity versus newly diagnosed patients.

The germline gives CDR1 MDHEN, CDR2 SYDVKM. V was pared by 2 bases and J by 5 bases, with 17 bases between. The CDR3 sequence is 16 residues long. Time point indicated: newly diagnosed GD, antithyroid drugs for less than 3 months. Extracted RNA from PBMCs served as the source of the TCR library. Many counts were recorded for this clonotype. Its cognate antigen is unknown. The TCR beta library used iRepertoire HTBI primers with Arm-PCR amplification of CDR3. In TCRdb, the multiplex PCR reads were re-called with MiXCR into one record per CDR3 protein. Of a few hundred thousand distinct CDR3 sequences listed, about a sixth are singletons. These data were also reused for a study on T cells in Graves' hyperthyroidism and ophthalmopathy.

The sequencing here drew on peripheral blood mononuclear cells (PBMCs), taken at new diagnosis, from a patient treated with antithyroid drugs. This TCR derives from a woman aged 18 to 35 with Graves disease. The rearrangement uses TRBV28 and TRBJ2-3, with D possibly being TRBD1 (5 bases). The CDR3 sequence is CASSLKGAGWGDTQYF. CDR3 coding DNA: TGTGCCAGCAGTTTAAAAGGGGCAGGGTGGGGAGATACGCAGTATTTT. Full variable domain (rest looked up from reference TRBV28 and TRBJ2-3): DVKVTQSSRYLVKRTGEKVFLECVQDMDHENMFWYRQDPGLGLRLIYFSYDVKMKEKGDIPEGYSVSREKKERFSLILESASTNQTSMYLCASSLKGAGWGDTQYFGPGTRLTVL.